The clone carrying this TCR beta chain was seen a handful of times. V lost 2 bases, J lost 0 bases, and 8 bases lay in between. This CDR3 has 14 amino acids. CDR1 is SQVTM, CDR2 ANQGSEA, per germline. From RNA transcripts, TCR beta CDR3 regions were amplified. With the HTBI primer set, the TCR CDR3 went through a first round of RT-PCR. TCRdb reanalysed the multiplex PCR reads using MiXCR and keeps one entry per CDR3 protein. The sample lists around 600,000 distinct CDR3 sequences; about 14% were seen once. This record belongs to a study of T cells in Graves' hyperthyroidism and ophthalmopathy. The chain is built from TRBV29-1 and TRBJ2-1; D gene unclear. What was sequenced was blood. The clonotype comes from a woman in her forties or fifties with Graves' ophthalmopathy. CDR3 bases: TGCAGCGTTGAACTGACCTCCTCCTACAATGAGCAGTTCTTC. It encodes CSVELTSSYNEQFF.